These 13 T cell receptor beta chains originate from one sample sequenced in a study of T cells in Graves' hyperthyroidism and ophthalmopathy. The CDR3 regions of TCR beta were amplified from RNA transcripts. RT-PCR in the first round (using the HTBI primer set) targeted the TCR CDR3. TCRdb called the multiplex PCR reads again in MiXCR, with one record for every CDR3 protein. Here the sample spans 550,000 to 650,000 distinct CDR3 sequences, about 15% being singletons. Sequencing was performed on blood. These receptors originate from a woman aged 25 to 45 with Graves' hyperthyroidism that later progressed to Graves' ophthalmopathy.

In its sample, this clonotype was seen many times. The DNA for the CDR3 is TGTGCCACCCTCGCGGGGGGAGATACGCAGTATTTT. Translated, it gives CATLAGGDTQYF. The chain uses TRBV27 and TRBJ2-3, with TRBD2 matching over 8 bases. Unmatched junction bases numbered 5, after V lost 10 bases and J lost 5 bases. Germline-derived CDR1 and CDR2 are MNHEY and SMNVEV (reference sequence). This CDR3 is built from 12 residues.

This clonotype was seen ten or more times. The chain has TRBV12-3 or TRBV12-4 and TRBJ2-1; 9 bases fit TRBD2. V lost 6 bases, J lost 9 bases, and 12 bases stayed unmatched. The CDR3 contains 15 residues. The CDR3 is CASRRGTSPTAEQFF. The CDR3 DNA is TGTGCCAGCAGACGAGGGACTAGCCCGACTGCTGAGCAGTTCTTC.

This clonotype was seen many times. This chain joins TRBV12-3 or TRBV12-4 and TRBJ1-2; a possible D gene is TRBD1 (5 bases). This CDR3 spans 13 amino acids. V shed 6 bases and J shed 4 bases, with 12 bases lying between them. CDR3 amino acids: CASRSGTGYGYTF. Written as DNA, the CDR3 is TGTGCCAGCAGGTCCGGGACGGGCTATGGCTACACCTTC.

The chain combines TRBV20-1 with TRBJ2-7; 8 bases are a match to TRBD2. The CDR3 runs to 12 residues. Germline trimming cut 7 bases from V and 1 base from J; bases unmatched to any gene: 3. CDR1 and CDR2 from the germline V gene are DFQATT and SNEGSKA (reference sequence). DNA of the CDR3: TGCAGTGGGCGGGAGGTTTCCTACGAGCAGTACTTC. It yields the protein CSGREVSYEQYF.

This clonotype was picked up many times. This chain connects TRBV12-3 or TRBV12-4 to TRBJ2-5; D possibly corresponds to TRBD1 (6 bases). The CDR3 totals 14 residues. The V end was cut by 7 bases, the J end by 3 bases, with 15 bases between. The chain's CDR3 is CASTPGASKETQYF. DNA of the CDR3: TGTGCCAGCACCCCAGGGGCTAGTAAAGAGACCCAGTACTTC.

This clonotype appeared many times. The chain combines TRBV6-1 with TRBJ2-1, with 10 bases identical to TRBD1. After removal of 5 bases from V and 7 bases from J, the junction contained 14 bases not matched to a gene. Looked up from germline, CDR1 is MNHNS and CDR2 is SASEGT. The CDR3 extends over 17 amino acids. The CDR3 coding sequence is TGTGCCAGCAGTAAACTTCCGGGACAGGGGACGAGAAATGAGCAGTTCTTC. This encodes CASSKLPGQGTRNEQFF.

The chain combines TRBV6-2 or TRBV6-3 with TRBJ2-2; TRBD1 matches at 8 bases. Trimming at V came to 7 bases and at J to 6 bases, leaving 7 bases not matched to a gene. The CDR3 has 14 amino acids. The germline CDR1 and CDR2 sequences are MNHEY and SVGEGT. CDR3 in amino acids: CASKPTGVAGELFF. The CDR3 bases are TGTGCCAGCAAACCGACAGGGGTCGCCGGGGAGCTGTTTTTT.

The chain joins TRBV11-1 to TRBJ2-7; TRBD1 matches 7 bases. The trim removed 4 bases at V and 1 base at J, leaving 10 bases unmatched. Germline V gene lookup returns CDR1 SGHAT and CDR2 FQDESV (reference sequence). The CDR3 totals 16 residues. CDR3 region: CASSSQGQLNSYEQYF. The CDR3 DNA reads TGTGCCAGCAGCTCCCAGGGACAGCTAAATTCCTACGAGCAGTACTTC.

This clonotype showed up just a few times. The chain employs TRBV6-1 and TRBJ2-3; 8 bases are shared with TRBD1. This CDR3 is 15 amino acids long. In germline, CDR1 is MNHNS, CDR2 SASEGT. The V segment lost 4 bases and the J segment 8 bases; nucleotides outside the gene matches: 11. CDR3 DNA sequence: TGTGCCAGCAGTGGGACAGGGTCCATGGGGGGTACGCAGTATTTT. The encoded protein is CASSGTGSMGGTQYF.

This clonotype was picked up many times. The chain recombines TRBV12-3 or TRBV12-4 with TRBJ1-2; D gene ambiguous. The CDR3 extends over 13 amino acids. V dropped 4 bases and J dropped 11 bases, with 17 bases sitting between them. For the CDR3, the DNA is TGTGCCAGCAGTTACGGGCCCCCCTCGGGTTACACCTTC. This codes for CASSYGPPSGYTF.

The rearrangement links TRBV12-3 or TRBV12-4 to TRBJ2-2; TRBD2 might be the D (6 bases). There are 17 residues in the CDR3. The V end was cut by 8 bases, the J end by 3 bases, with 22 bases between. The CDR3 DNA reads TGTGCCAGCTTATTAAGCGGGTTAGGGCCAGACACCGGGGAGCTGTTTTTT. Translated: CASLLSGLGPDTGELFF.

This clonotype was observed a handful of times. The chain combines TRBV7-9 with TRBJ2-7; weak D call: TRBD2 (7 bases). Germline CDR1 reads SEHNR; CDR2 reads FQNEAQ (reference sequence). V lost 3 bases and J 2 bases, leaving 14 bases between the germline ends. The CDR3 spans 15 residues. The CDR3, as DNA: TGTGCCAGCAGCTTGGGTGAGGGGGGGGCCTACGAGCAGTACTTC. Translated: CASSLGEGGAYEQYF.

The table lists this clonotype with many counts. The rearrangement joins TRBV5-1 to TRBJ1-1; D is perhaps TRBD1 (5 bases). The CDR3 extends over 13 amino acids. CDR1 is SGHRS, CDR2 YFSETQ, per germline. V was cut by 0 bases and J by 4 bases, with 7 bases left in between. CDR3 bases: TGCGCCAGCAGCTTGGTCGGGGCCACTGAAGCTTTCTTT. Its protein is CASSLVGATEAFF.